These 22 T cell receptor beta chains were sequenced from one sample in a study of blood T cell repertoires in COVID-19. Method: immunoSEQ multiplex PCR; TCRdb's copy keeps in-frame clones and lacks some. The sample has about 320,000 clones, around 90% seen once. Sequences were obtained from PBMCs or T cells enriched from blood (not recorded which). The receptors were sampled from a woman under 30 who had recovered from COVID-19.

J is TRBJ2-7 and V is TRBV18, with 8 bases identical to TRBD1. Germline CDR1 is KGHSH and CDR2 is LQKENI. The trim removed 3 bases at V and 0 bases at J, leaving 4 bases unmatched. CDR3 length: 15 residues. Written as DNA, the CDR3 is TGTGCCAGCTCACCGAGGACAGGGATCTCCTACGAGCAGTACTTC. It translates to CASSPRTGISYEQYF.

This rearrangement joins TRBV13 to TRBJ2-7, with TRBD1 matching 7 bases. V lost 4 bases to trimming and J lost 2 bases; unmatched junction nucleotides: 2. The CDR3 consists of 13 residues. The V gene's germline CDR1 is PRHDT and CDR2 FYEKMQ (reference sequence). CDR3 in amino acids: CASSSTGAYEQYF. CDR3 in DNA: TGTGCCAGCAGCTCCACAGGGGCCTACGAGCAGTACTTC.

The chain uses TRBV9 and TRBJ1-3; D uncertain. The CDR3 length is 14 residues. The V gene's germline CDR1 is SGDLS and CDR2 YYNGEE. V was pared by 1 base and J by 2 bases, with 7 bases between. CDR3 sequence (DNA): TGTGCCAGCAGCGTACAATCGGCTGGAAACACCATATATTTT. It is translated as CASSVQSAGNTIYF.

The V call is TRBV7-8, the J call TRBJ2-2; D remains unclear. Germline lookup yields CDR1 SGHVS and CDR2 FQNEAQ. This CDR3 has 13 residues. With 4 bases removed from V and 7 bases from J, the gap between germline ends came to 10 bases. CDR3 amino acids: CASSSQVGGELFF. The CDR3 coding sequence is TGTGCCAGCAGCTCCCAGGTGGGCGGGGAGCTGTTTTTT.

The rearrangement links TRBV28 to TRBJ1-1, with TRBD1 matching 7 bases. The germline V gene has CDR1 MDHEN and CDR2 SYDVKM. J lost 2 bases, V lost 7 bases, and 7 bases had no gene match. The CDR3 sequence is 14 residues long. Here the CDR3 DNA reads TGTGCCAGCACCTCCCAGGGGGGTAACACTGAAGCTTTCTTT. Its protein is CASTSQGGNTEAFF.

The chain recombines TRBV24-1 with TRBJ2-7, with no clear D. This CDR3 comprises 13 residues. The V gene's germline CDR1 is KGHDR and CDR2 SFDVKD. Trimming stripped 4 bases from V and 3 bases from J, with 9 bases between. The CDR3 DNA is TGTGCCACCAGTGAGAACTATATCTACGAGCAGTACTTC. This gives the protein CATSENYIYEQYF.

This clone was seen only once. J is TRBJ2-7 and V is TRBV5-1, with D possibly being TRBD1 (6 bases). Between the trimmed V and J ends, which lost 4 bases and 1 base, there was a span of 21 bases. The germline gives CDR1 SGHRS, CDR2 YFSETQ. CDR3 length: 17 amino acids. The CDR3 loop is CASSAVAAGAVSYEQYF. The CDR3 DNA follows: TGCGCCAGCAGCGCGGTCGCCGCAGGGGCTGTTTCCTACGAGCAGTACTTC.

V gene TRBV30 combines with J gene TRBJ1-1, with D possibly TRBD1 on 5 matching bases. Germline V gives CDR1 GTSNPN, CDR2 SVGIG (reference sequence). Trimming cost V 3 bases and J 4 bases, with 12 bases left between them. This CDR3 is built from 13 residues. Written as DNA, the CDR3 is TGTGCCTGGAGCCCAGGGAACCCCACTGAAGCTTTCTTT. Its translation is CAWSPGNPTEAFF.

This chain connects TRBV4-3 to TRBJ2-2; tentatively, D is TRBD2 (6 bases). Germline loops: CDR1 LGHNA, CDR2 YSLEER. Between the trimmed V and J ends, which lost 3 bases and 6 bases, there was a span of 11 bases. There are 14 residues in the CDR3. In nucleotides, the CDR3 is TGCGCCAGCAGCCACGGAGGGTTTTCCGGGGAGCTGTTTTTT. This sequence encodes CASSHGGFSGELFF.

The CDR3 region has the DNA TGTGCCAGTAGTACTGGGAGGATGGGCGACGAGCAGTACTTC. It encodes CASSTGRMGDEQYF. The chain couples TRBV19 to TRBJ2-7; the D gene is possibly TRBD2 (6 bases). In germline, CDR1 is LNHDA, CDR2 SQIVND (reference sequence). V lost 4 bases to trimming and J lost 5 bases, with 15 bases between them. CDR3 length: 14 amino acids.

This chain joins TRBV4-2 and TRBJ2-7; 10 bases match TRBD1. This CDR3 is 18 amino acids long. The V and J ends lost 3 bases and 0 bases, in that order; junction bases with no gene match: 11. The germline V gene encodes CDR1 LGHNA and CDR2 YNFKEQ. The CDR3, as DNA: TGTGCCAGCAGCCAGATCACCGGGACAGGGGTTCACTCCTACGAGCAGTACTTC. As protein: CASSQITGTGVHSYEQYF.

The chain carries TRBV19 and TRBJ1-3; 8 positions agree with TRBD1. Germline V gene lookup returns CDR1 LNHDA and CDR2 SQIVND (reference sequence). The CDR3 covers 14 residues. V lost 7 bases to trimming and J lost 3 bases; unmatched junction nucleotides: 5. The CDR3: CASTVQGDGNTIYF. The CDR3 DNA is TGTGCCAGTACCGTACAGGGGGATGGAAACACCATATATTTT. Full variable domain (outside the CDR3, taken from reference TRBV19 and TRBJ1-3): DGGITQSPKYLFRKEGQNVTLSCEQNLNHDAMYWYRQDPGQGLRLIYYSQIVNDFQKGDIAEGYSVSREKKESFPLTVTSAQKNPTAFYLCASTVQGDGNTIYFGEGSWLTVV.

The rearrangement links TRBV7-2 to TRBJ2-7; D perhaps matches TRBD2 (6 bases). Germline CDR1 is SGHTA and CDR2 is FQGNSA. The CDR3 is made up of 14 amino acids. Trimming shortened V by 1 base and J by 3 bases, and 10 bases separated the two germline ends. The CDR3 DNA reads TGTGCCAGCAGCTTAGGACTAGACTACTACGAGCAGTACTTC. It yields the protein CASSLGLDYYEQYF. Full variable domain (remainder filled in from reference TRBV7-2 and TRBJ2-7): GAGVSQSPSNKVTEKGKDVELRCDPISGHTALYWYRQSLGQGLEFLIYFQGNSAPDKSGLPSDRFSAERTGGSVSTLTIQRTQQEDSAVYLCASSLGLDYYEQYFGPGTRLTVT.

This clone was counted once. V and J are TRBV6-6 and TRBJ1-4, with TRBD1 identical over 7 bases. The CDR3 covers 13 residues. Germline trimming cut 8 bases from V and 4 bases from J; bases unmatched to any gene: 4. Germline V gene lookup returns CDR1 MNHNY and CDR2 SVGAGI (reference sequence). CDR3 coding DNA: TGTGCCAGCTCGACAGGGATTAATGAAAAACTGTTTTTT. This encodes CASSTGINEKLFF.

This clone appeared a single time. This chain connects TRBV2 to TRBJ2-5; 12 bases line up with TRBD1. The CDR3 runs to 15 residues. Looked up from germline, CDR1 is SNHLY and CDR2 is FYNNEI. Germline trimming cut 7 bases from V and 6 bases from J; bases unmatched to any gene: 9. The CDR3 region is CASTERDRGQQTQYF. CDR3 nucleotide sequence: TGTGCCAGCACCGAGAGGGACAGGGGGCAACAGACCCAGTACTTC.

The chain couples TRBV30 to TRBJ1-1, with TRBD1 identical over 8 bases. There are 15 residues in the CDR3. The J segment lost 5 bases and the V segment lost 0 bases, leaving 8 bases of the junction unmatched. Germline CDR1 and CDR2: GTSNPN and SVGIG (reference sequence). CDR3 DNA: TGTGCCTGGAGTGTAAGCCAGGGGGCAGGAACTGAAGCTTTCTTT. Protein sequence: CAWSVSQGAGTEAFF.

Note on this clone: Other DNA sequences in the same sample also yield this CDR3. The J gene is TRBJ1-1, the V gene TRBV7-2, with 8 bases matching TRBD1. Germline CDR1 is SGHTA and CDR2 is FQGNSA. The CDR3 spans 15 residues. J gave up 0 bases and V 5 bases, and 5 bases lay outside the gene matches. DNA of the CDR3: TGTGCCAGCAGCCCAAGGACAGGGATGAACACTGAAGCTTTCTTT. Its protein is CASSPRTGMNTEAFF.

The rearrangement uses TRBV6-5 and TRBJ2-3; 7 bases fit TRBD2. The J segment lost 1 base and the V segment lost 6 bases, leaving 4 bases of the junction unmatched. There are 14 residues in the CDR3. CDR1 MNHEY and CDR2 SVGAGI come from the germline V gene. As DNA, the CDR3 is TGTGCCAGCAGGGTTACTAGCGGCACAGATACGCAGTATTTT. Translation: CASRVTSGTDTQYF.

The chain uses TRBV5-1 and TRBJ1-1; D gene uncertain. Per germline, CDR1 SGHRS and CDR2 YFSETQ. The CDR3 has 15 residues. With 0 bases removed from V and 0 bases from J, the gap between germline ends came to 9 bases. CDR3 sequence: CASSLAGSMNTEAFF. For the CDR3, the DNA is TGCGCCAGCAGCTTGGCTGGGAGCATGAACACTGAAGCTTTCTTT.

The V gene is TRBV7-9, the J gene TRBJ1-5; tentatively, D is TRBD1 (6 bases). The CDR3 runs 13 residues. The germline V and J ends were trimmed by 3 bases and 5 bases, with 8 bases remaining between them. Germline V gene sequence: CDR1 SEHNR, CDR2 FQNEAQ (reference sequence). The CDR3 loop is CASSLAGDQPQHF. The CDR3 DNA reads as TGTGCCAGCAGCTTGGCAGGGGATCAGCCCCAGCATTTT. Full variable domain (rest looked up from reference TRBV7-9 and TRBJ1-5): DTGVSQNPRHKITKRGQNVTFRCDPISEHNRLYWYRQTLGQGPEFLTYFQNEAQLEKSRLLSDRFSAERPKGSFSTLEIQRTEQGDSAMYLCASSLAGDQPQHFGDGTRLSIL.

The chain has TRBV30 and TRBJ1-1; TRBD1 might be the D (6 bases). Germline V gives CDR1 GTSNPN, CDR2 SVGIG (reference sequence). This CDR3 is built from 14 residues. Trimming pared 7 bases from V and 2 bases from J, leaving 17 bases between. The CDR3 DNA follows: TGTGCCTTGGAAGGCCAGGGGTCTAACACTGAAGCTTTCTTT. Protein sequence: CALEGQGSNTEAFF.

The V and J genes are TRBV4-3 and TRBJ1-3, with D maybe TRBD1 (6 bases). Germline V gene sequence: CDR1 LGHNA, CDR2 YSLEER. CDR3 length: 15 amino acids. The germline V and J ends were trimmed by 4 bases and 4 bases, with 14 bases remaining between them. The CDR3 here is CASSLIAGAGNTIYF. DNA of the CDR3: TGCGCCAGCAGCCTAATCGCGGGGGCAGGAAACACCATATATTTT.